This section outlines one T cell receptor beta chain sequence together with its context. The antigen is unknown. CDR3 size: 13 residues. V was trimmed by 6 bases and J by 7 bases, leaving 15 bases between them. Germline lookup yields CDR1 MNHEY and CDR2 SVGAGI. This entry is derived from a study of PD-L1 blockade in urothelial cancer. Study summary: Among blood samples, the median T cell count was around 140,000. Overall study results and limits: When measured at 3 weeks, tumor-associated blood clones expanded more in durable-benefit patients.

Patients' cancers were locally advanced or metastatic urothelial carcinomas. TCRdb keeps only in-frame clones here, not all; method: immunoSEQ multiplex PCR. This table holds around 26,000 clones, 75% to 90% found once. The sequencing used PBMCs, collected around atezolizumab (anti-PD-L1) treatment. The source of this sequence is a man in his 60s with urothelial cancer. The J gene is TRBJ1-2, the V gene TRBV6-5; D remains ambiguous. CDR3 sequence (DNA): TGTGCCAGCAGAGATGGGGTGGCGGGTGGCTACACCTTC. This codes for CASRDGVAGGYTF.